The TCR beta chain described here comes from a study of PD-L1 blockade in urothelial cancer. The data were produced by immunoSEQ multiplex PCR, yet TCRdb's version contains in-frame clones alone and is incomplete. The data hold about 84,000 clones, with about four fifths observed a single time. The CDR3 has 13 amino acids. From germline, CDR1 is SQVTM and CDR2 ANQGSEA. The V end lost 4 bases, the J end lost 6 bases, and 14 bases lay between the germline ends. This sample comprised PBMCs, obtained around atezolizumab (anti-PD-L1) treatment. The V gene is TRBV29-1, the J gene TRBJ2-3; maybe TRBD2 (6 bases). This receptor was identified in a man in his 70s with urothelial cancer. CDR3 sequence reads: CSVGGVGPDTQYF. As DNA, the CDR3 is TGCAGCGTTGGGGGGGTGGGGCCGGATACGCAGTATTTT.